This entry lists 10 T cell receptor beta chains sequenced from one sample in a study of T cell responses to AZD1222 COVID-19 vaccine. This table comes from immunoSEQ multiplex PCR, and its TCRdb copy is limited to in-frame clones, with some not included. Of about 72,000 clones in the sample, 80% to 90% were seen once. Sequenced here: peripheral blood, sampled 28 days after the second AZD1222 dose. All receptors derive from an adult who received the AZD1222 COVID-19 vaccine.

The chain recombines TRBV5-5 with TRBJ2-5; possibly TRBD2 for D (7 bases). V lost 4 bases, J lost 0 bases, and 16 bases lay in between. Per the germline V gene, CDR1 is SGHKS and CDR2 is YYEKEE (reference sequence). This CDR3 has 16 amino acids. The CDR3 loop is CASSLPAGAYQETQYF. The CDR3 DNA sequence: TGTGCCAGCAGCCTCCCGGCGGGGGCTTACCAAGAGACCCAGTACTTC.

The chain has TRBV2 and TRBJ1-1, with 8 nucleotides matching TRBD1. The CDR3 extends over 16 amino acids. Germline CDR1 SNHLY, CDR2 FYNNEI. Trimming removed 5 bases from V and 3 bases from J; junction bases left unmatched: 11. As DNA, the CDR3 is TGTGCCAGCAGTATTAGACAGGGGTTAACGGACACTGAAGCTTTCTTT. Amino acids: CASSIRQGLTDTEAFF.

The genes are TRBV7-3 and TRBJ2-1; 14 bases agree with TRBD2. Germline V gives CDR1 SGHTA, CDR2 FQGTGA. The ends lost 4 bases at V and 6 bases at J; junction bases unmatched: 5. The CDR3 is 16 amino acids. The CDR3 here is CASSSPTSGRVNEQFF. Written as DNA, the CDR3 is TGTGCCAGCAGCTCGCCGACTAGCGGGAGGGTCAATGAGCAGTTCTTC.

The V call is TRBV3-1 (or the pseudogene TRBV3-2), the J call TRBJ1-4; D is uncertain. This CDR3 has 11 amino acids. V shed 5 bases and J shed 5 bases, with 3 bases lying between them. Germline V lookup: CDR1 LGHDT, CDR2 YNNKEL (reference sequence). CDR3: CASSDNEKLFF. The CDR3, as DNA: TGTGCCAGCAGCGACAATGAAAAACTGTTTTTT.

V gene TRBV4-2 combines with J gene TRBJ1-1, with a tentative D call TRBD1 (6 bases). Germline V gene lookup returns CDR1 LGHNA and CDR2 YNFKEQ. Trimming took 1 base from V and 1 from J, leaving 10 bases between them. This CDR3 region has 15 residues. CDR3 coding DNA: TGTGCCAGCAGCCAAGGGGGGCACAAGAACACTGAAGCTTTCTTT. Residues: CASSQGGHKNTEAFF.

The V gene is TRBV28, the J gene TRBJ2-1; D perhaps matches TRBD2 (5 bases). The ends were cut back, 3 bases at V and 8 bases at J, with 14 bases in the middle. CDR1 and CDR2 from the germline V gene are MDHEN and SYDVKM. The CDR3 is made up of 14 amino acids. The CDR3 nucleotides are TGTGCCAGCAGTTTCTTTGGGAGTTTCGATGAGCAGTTCTTC. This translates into CASSFFGSFDEQFF.

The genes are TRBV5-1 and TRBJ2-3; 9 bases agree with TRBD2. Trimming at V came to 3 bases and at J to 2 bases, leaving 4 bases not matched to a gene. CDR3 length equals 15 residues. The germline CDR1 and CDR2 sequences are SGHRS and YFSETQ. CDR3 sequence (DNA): TGCGCCAGCAGCTCTAGCGGGACATTCACAGATACGCAGTATTTT. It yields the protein CASSSSGTFTDTQYF.

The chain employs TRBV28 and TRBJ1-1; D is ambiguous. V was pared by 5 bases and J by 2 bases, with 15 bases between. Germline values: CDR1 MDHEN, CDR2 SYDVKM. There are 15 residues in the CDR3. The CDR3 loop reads CASSPRFRVNTEAFF. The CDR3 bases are TGTGCCAGCAGTCCCAGATTCCGGGTCAACACTGAAGCTTTCTTT.

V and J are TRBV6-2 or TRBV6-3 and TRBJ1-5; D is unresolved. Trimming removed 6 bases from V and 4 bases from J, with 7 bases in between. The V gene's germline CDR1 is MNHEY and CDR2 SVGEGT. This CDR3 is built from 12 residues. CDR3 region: CASSTRNQPQHF. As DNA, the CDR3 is TGTGCCAGCAGCACTCGAAATCAGCCCCAGCATTTT.

The CDR3 is CASSVGLASGRAEYF. In nucleotides, the CDR3 is TGTGCCAGCAGTGTTGGATTGGCTAGCGGGAGGGCCGAGTACTTC. V is TRBV27 and J is TRBJ2-7, with 12 bases fitting TRBD2. The CDR3 sequence is 15 residues long. Germline CDR1 and CDR2: MNHEY and SMNVEV (reference sequence). V was clipped by 5 bases and J by 11 bases; unmatched bases: 13.